A single sample is the source of the 24 T cell receptor beta chains below, sequenced in a study of blood T cell repertoires in COVID-19 (dated by TCRdb to 2019 to 2021). Library preparation was by the immunoSEQ multiplex PCR assay. Not all clones reach the TCRdb copy of this immuneACCESS table, which keeps in-frame sequences only. Checked studies attribute under half of the gap to unresolved V genes and leave the rest unexplained. For this sample the table gives roughly 71,000 clones, of which roughly 90% were detected only once. Together, the top ten hold 1.5% to 2% of the sample. The sequenced sample was peripheral blood. These receptors all stem from a man aged 25-40 years with acute or convalescent COVID-19.

The chain combines TRBV9 with TRBJ1-2; 9 nucleotides agree with TRBD1. This CDR3 comprises 15 residues. The J segment lost 8 bases and the V segment lost 3 bases, leaving 11 bases of the junction unmatched. Germline loops: CDR1 SGDLS, CDR2 YYNGEE. In DNA, the CDR3 is TGTGCCAGCAGCGCATCCGGGACAGGGCTTTACGGCTACACCTTC. Protein product: CASSASGTGLYGYTF.

This clone was observed a few times. The chain is built from TRBV11-2 and TRBJ1-1, with TRBD1 matching over 7 bases. The CDR3 has 15 amino acids. Germline CDR1 SGHAT, CDR2 FQNNGV. V was pared by 5 bases and J by 0 bases, with 6 bases of the junction left unmatched. The CDR3 loop reads CASSRPTGMNTEAFF. For the CDR3, the DNA is TGTGCCAGCAGCCGCCCGACAGGGATGAACACTGAAGCTTTCTTT.

CDR3 DNA sequence: TGTGCCACTTCCTCTCGAGGAGGCCGCAACGAGCAGTACTTC. Protein product: CATSSRGGRNEQYF. The rearrangement links TRBV19 to TRBJ2-7; D is possibly TRBD2 (5 bases). V lost 10 bases, J lost 5 bases, and 21 bases lay in between. This CDR3 contains 14 residues. Germline values: CDR1 LNHDA, CDR2 SQIVND (reference sequence).

The chain combines TRBV4-3 with TRBJ2-1, with a weak D call TRBD1 (5 bases). Germline V gene sequence: CDR1 LGHNA, CDR2 YSLEER. V was trimmed by 4 bases and J by 5 bases, leaving 6 bases between them. CDR3 length: 12 amino acids. This CDR3 reads CASSRGDNEQFF. CDR3 DNA sequence: TGCGCCAGCAGCCGGGGCGACAATGAGCAGTTCTTC.

V gene TRBV10-3 combines with J gene TRBJ1-5; a possible D gene is TRBD1 (6 bases). CDR3 length equals 14 residues. Trimming removed 6 bases from V and 7 bases from J, with 16 bases in between. From germline, CDR1 is ENHRY and CDR2 SYGVKD. The CDR3: CAISRDTVGQPQHF. Here the CDR3 DNA reads TGTGCCATCAGCCGGGACACGGTAGGACAGCCCCAGCATTTT.

The genes are TRBV12-2 and TRBJ1-6; the table calls TRBD1, which could not be checked here. TRBV12-2 has pseudogene status. CDR3 length: 14 amino acids. The CDR3 spells CASRSDRGNSPLHF. The DNA for the CDR3 is TGTGCAAGTCGTTCCGACAGGGGAAATTCACCCCTCCACTTT.

This clone appeared once. This sequence joins TRBV6-1 and TRBJ1-2; TRBD1 aligns across 11 bases. With 2 bases clipped from V and 8 bases from J, the junction kept 10 bases outside the gene matches. This CDR3 is 16 amino acids long. Germline loops: CDR1 MNHNS, CDR2 SASEGT. CDR3 loop: CASSEFPGQGVEGYTF. The CDR3 DNA reads TGTGCCAGCAGTGAATTCCCGGGACAGGGGGTAGAGGGCTACACCTTC.

The chain joins TRBV6-5 to TRBJ1-2; 9 nucleotides line up with TRBD1. The J segment lost 3 bases and the V segment lost 8 bases, leaving 7 bases of the junction unmatched. The length of the CDR3 is 14 residues. Germline CDR1 is MNHEY and CDR2 is SVGAGI. This CDR3 reads CASRSGDRDYGYTF. CDR3 bases: TGTGCCAGCCGCTCGGGGGACAGGGACTATGGCTACACCTTC.

The CDR3 bases are TGTGCCACCAGCAGAGGGAGGACAGACAGCTACACCTTC. This gives the protein CATSRGRTDSYTF. The V and J genes are TRBV15 and TRBJ1-2; possibly TRBD1 for D (6 bases). The germline V and J ends were trimmed by 1 base and 9 bases, with 12 bases remaining between them. This CDR3 has 13 amino acids. CDR1 is LNHNV and CDR2 is YYDKDF in the germline V gene (reference sequence).

This chain connects TRBV5-1 to TRBJ1-1; D remains unclear. CDR1 and CDR2 (germline): SGHRS, YFSETQ. V dropped 2 bases and J dropped 1 base, with 9 bases sitting between them. This CDR3 is built from 14 residues. The CDR3 DNA is TGCGCCAGCAGCTTCTTCAACAAGAACACTGAAGCTTTCTTT. This codes for CASSFFNKNTEAFF. Using reference TRBV5-1 and TRBJ1-1 for the parts outside the CDR3, the full variable domain is KAGVTQTPRYLIKTRGQQVTLSCSPISGHRSVSWYQQTPGQGLQFLFEYFSETQRNKGNFPGRFSGRQFSNSRSEMNVSTLELGDSALYLCASSFFNKNTEAFFGQGTRLTVV.

The chain couples TRBV5-1 to TRBJ2-3; D ambiguous. Trimming removed 3 bases from V and 1 base from J, with 12 bases in between. The CDR3 covers 15 residues. CDR1 and CDR2 (germline): SGHRS, YFSETQ. The CDR3 loop reads CASSSYLSGTDTQYF. The CDR3 DNA reads as TGCGCCAGCAGCTCGTATCTTTCCGGCACAGATACGCAGTATTTT.

The chain carries TRBV2 and TRBJ1-5; TRBD1 agrees at 7 bases. The ends lost 6 bases at V and 7 bases at J; junction bases unmatched: 9. Germline V gene sequence: CDR1 SNHLY, CDR2 FYNNEI. The CDR3 contains 14 residues. The CDR3: CASRGTAVYQPQHF. The CDR3 nucleotides read TGTGCCAGCAGGGGGACAGCCGTTTACCAGCCCCAGCATTTT.

The J gene is TRBJ2-2, the V gene TRBV6-5; possible D gene TRBD1, 5 bases. From germline, CDR1 is MNHEY and CDR2 SVGAGI. V dropped 5 bases and J dropped 4 bases, with 14 bases sitting between them. The length of the CDR3 is 15 residues. The CDR3 nucleotides are TGTGCCAGCAGTCAATTCCAGGGTGGCACCGGGGAGCTGTTTTTT. Translating gives CASSQFQGGTGELFF.

V usage is TRBV19 and J usage is TRBJ1-4; 7 bases are a match to TRBD1. This CDR3 has 13 residues. The germline V gene encodes CDR1 LNHDA and CDR2 SQIVND (reference sequence). V trimming: 5 bases; J trimming: 7 bases; junction bases outside the gene matches: 4. The CDR3 region has the DNA TGTGCCAGTAGTCGGAGGGGGCGTGAAAAACTGTTTTTT. This sequence encodes CASSRRGREKLFF.

The V gene is TRBV4-3, the J gene TRBJ2-1, with TRBD2 identical over 7 bases. Germline V gene lookup returns CDR1 LGHNA and CDR2 YSLEER. This CDR3 has 14 residues. Trimming at V came to 4 bases and at J to 7 bases, leaving 7 bases not matched to a gene. CDR3 region: CASSRILLANEQFF. CDR3 nucleotide sequence: TGCGCCAGCAGCCGAATTCTACTAGCGAATGAGCAGTTCTTC.

The V call is TRBV19, the J call TRBJ1-6, with 7 bases fitting TRBD1. The germline V gene encodes CDR1 LNHDA and CDR2 SQIVND (reference sequence). The trim removed 3 bases at V and 3 bases at J, leaving 5 bases unmatched. The CDR3 runs to 16 residues. The CDR3 spells CASSMGQSFYNSPLHF. The CDR3 nucleotides are TGTGCCAGTAGTATGGGACAGAGTTTCTATAATTCACCCCTCCACTTT.

This clone was counted only a few times. The chain links TRBV29-1 to TRBJ1-2; D remains unclear. This CDR3 is built from 14 residues. Trimming left V 0 bases short and J 5 bases short, with 13 bases between. Germline CDR1 reads SQVTM; CDR2 reads ANQGSEA. CDR3 sequence: CSVEETQMPYGYTF. The CDR3 nucleotides read TGCAGCGTTGAAGAAACACAAATGCCGTATGGCTACACCTTC.

The chain couples TRBV7-2 to TRBJ1-2; 9 nucleotides match TRBD1. Looked up from germline, CDR1 is SGHTA and CDR2 is FQGNSA. J gave up 4 bases and V 3 bases, and 12 bases lay outside the gene matches. The CDR3 loop spans 17 amino acids. The CDR3 region has the DNA TGTGCCAGCAGCTTCCGAACGCCGGGACAGGGAGGCTATGGCTACACCTTC. Protein product: CASSFRTPGQGGYGYTF.

The gene calls are TRBV24-1 and TRBJ2-3, with 7 bases that match TRBD1. Per germline, CDR1 KGHDR and CDR2 SFDVKD. The length of the CDR3 is 14 residues. V dropped 9 bases and J dropped 0; count of bases not matched to a gene: 5. The CDR3 spells CATRDSPSTDTQYF. The CDR3, as DNA: TGTGCCACCCGGGACAGCCCTAGCACAGATACGCAGTATTTT.

V gene TRBV6-5 combines with J gene TRBJ2-1; 9 bases fit TRBD1. The germline gives CDR1 MNHEY, CDR2 SVGAGI. This CDR3 region has 14 residues. With 7 bases clipped from V and 5 bases from J, the junction kept 6 bases outside the gene matches. The CDR3 spells CASTSGTGHNEQFF. CDR3 DNA: TGTGCCAGCACCTCCGGGACAGGGCACAATGAGCAGTTCTTC.

The J gene is TRBJ2-5, the V gene TRBV5-5, with TRBD2 identical over 9 bases. V shed 0 bases and J 2 bases; nucleotides not matched to a gene: 5. CDR1 is SGHKS, CDR2 YYEKEE, per germline (reference sequence). This CDR3 contains 16 residues. The CDR3 sequence is CASSLDVSGGQETQYF. The CDR3, as DNA: TGTGCCAGCAGCTTGGATGTTAGCGGGGGTCAAGAGACCCAGTACTTC.

J is TRBJ1-6 and V is TRBV7-2; 7 positions match TRBD1. This CDR3 has 16 residues. Trimming cost V 3 bases and J 7 bases; bases outside gene matches: 9. Germline V gene lookup returns CDR1 SGHTA and CDR2 FQGNSA. The CDR3 region is CASSFKTGTANSPLHF. CDR3 nucleotides: TGTGCCAGCAGCTTCAAGACCGGGACAGCGAATTCACCCCTCCACTTT.

This chain joins TRBV7-9 and TRBJ2-3; 7 nucleotides align to TRBD2. V shed 3 bases, J shed 1 base, and the junction held 7 bases outside the gene matches. The germline V gene has CDR1 SEHNR and CDR2 FQNEAQ (reference sequence). The CDR3 extends over 16 amino acids. Here the CDR3 DNA reads TGTGCCAGCAGCTTGATTCTAGCGGAGGGCACAGATACGCAGTATTTT. This sequence encodes CASSLILAEGTDTQYF.

This chain connects TRBV7-3 to TRBJ1-2; perhaps TRBD1 as D (5 bases). V lost 0 bases and J 7 bases, leaving 12 bases between the germline ends. The CDR3 covers 14 residues. From germline, CDR1 is SGHTA and CDR2 FQGTGA. CDR3 sequence: CASSLTGPGLGYTF. The CDR3 nucleotides are TGTGCCAGCAGCTTAACGGGTCCAGGGCTTGGCTACACCTTC.